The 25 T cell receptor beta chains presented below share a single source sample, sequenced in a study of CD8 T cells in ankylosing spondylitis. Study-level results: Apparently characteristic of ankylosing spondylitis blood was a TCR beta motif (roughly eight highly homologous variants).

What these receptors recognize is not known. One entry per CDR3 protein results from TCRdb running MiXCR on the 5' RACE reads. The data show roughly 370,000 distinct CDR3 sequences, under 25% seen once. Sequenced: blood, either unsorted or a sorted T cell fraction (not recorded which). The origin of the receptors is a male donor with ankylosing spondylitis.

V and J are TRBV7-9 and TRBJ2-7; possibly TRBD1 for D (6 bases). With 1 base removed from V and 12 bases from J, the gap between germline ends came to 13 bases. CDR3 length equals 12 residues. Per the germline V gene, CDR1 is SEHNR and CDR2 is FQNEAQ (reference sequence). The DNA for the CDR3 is TGTGCCAGCAGCTTAGGATTGGGCAGGGGGTACTTC. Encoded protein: CASSLGLGRGYF.

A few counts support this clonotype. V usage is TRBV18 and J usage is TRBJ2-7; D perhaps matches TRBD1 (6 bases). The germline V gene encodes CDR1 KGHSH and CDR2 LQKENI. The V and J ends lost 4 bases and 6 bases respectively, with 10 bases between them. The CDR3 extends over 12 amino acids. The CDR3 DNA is TGTGCCAGCTCACGAACAGGGACCGAGCAGTACTTC. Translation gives CASSRTGTEQYF.

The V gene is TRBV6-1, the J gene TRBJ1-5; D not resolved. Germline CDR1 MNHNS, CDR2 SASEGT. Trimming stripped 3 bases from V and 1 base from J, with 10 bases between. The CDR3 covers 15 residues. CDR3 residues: CASSDGTPSNQPQHF. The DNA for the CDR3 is TGTGCCAGCAGTGATGGTACGCCGAGCAATCAGCCCCAGCATTTT.

The CDR3: CASGLADPGGAGELFF. CDR3 nucleotide sequence: TGTGCTAGTGGTTTGGCAGACCCCGGGGGCGCCGGGGAGCTGTTTTTT. The chain is built from TRBV12-5 and TRBJ2-2; tentatively, D is TRBD1 or TRBD2 (6 bases each). The germline CDR1 and CDR2 sequences are LGHNT and FRNRAP. The CDR3 is made up of 16 amino acids. Trimming stripped 1 base from V and 6 bases from J, with 15 bases between.

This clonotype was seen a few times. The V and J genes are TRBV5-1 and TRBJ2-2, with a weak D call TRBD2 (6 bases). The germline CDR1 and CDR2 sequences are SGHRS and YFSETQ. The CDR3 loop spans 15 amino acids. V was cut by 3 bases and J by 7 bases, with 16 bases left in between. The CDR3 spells CASSSDGTPGGELFF. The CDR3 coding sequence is TGCGCCAGCAGCTCAGACGGGACTCCGGGCGGGGAGCTGTTTTTT.

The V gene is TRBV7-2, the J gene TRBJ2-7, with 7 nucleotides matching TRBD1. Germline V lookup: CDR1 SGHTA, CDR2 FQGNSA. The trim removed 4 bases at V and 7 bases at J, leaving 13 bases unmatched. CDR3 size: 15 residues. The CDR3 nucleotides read TGTGCCAGCAGCTGGCGGAGACAGGGACCGGGAGAGCAGTACTTC. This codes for CASSWRRQGPGEQYF.

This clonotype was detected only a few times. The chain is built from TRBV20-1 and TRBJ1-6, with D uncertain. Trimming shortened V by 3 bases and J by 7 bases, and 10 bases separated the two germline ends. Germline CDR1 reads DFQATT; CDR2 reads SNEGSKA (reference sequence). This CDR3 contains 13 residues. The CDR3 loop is CSARRDDNSPLHF. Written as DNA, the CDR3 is TGCAGTGCTAGGAGGGATGACAATTCACCCCTCCACTTT.

The CDR3 nucleotides read TGTGCCAGCAGCTTAGCCCAAACCGACGGGCAGTACTTC. It encodes CASSLAQTDGQYF. The chain recombines TRBV7-9 with TRBJ2-7; D is unresolved. Germline-derived CDR1 and CDR2 are SEHNR and FQNEAQ (reference sequence). Trimming removed 0 bases from V and 9 bases from J, with 12 bases in between. The CDR3 is 13 residues long.

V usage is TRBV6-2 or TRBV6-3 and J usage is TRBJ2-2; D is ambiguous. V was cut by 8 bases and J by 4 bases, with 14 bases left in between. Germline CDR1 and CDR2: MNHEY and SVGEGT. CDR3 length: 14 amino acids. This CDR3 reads CASYDPPVTGELFF. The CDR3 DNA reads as TGTGCCAGCTACGACCCACCGGTCACCGGGGAGCTGTTTTTT.

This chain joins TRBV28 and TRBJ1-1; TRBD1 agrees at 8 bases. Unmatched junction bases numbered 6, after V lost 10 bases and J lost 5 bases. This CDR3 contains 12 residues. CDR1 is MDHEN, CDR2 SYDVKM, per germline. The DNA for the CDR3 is TGTGCCACAACAGGGGGAGTGACTGAAGCTTTCTTT. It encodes CATTGGVTEAFF.

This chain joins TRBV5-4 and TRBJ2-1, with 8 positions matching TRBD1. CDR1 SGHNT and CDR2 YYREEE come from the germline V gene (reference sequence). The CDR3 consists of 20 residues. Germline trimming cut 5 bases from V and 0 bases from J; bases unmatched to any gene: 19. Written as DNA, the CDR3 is TGTGCCAGCAGTAGAAATATAGGCAGGGGGCCAATAAGCTCCTACAATGAGCAGTTCTTC. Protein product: CASSRNIGRGPISSYNEQFF.

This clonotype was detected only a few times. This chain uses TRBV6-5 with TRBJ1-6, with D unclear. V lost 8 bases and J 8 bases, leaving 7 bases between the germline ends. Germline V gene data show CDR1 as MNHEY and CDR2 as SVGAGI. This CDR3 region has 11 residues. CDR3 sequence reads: CASGPYSPLHF. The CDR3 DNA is TGTGCCAGCGGACCATATTCACCCCTCCACTTT.

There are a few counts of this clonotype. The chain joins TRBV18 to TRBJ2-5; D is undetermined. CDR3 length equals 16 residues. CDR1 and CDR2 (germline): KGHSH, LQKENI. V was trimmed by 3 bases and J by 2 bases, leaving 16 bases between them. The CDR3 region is CASSPYFLVAQETQYF. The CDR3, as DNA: TGTGCCAGCTCACCGTACTTCTTAGTCGCTCAAGAGACCCAGTACTTC.

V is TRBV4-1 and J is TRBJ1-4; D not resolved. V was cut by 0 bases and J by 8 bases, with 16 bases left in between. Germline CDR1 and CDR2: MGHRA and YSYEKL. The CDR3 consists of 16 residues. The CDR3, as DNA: TGCGCCAGCAGCCAAGATACAGCGGGCGATATGGAAAAACTGTTTTTT. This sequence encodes CASSQDTAGDMEKLFF.

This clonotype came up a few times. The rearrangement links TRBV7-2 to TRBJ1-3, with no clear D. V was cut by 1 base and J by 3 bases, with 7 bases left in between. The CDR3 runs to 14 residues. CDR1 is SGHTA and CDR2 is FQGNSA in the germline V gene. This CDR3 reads CASSLVPDGNTIYF. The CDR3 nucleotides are TGTGCCAGCAGCTTAGTACCGGATGGAAACACCATATATTTT. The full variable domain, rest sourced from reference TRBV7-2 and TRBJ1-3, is GAGVSQSPSNKVTEKGKDVELRCDPISGHTALYWYRQSLGQGLEFLIYFQGNSAPDKSGLPSDRFSAERTGGSVSTLTIQRTQQEDSAVYLCASSLVPDGNTIYFGEGSWLTVV.

CDR3 bases: TGTGCCAGCAGCTTAAGAGGGAGCGGTACCGGGGAGCTGTTTTTT. Residues: CASSLRGSGTGELFF. This chain uses TRBV7-6 with TRBJ2-2, with a weak D call TRBD2 (5 bases). This CDR3 comprises 15 residues. With 2 bases removed from V and 5 bases from J, the gap between germline ends came to 12 bases. Germline CDR1 SGHVS, CDR2 FNYEAQ. The full variable domain, in which reference TRBV7-6 and TRBJ2-2 provide the parts outside the CDR3, is GAGVSQSPRYKVTKRGQDVALRCDPISGHVSLYWYRQALGQGPEFLTYFNYEAQQDKSGLPNDRFSAERPEGSISTLTIQRTEQRDSAMYRCASSLRGSGTGELFFGEGSRLTVL.

CDR3 coding DNA: TGTGCCAGCAGCTCCCAATGGTGGGCCCCTCCAACCCACAATGAGCAGTTCTTC. Protein product: CASSSQWWAPPTHNEQFF. The chain joins TRBV7-4 to TRBJ2-1; D is unclear. Trimming took off 4 bases at V and 5 bases at J, with 24 bases between the two ends. Germline V gives CDR1 SGHVT, CDR2 SQSDAQ. CDR3 length: 18 residues.

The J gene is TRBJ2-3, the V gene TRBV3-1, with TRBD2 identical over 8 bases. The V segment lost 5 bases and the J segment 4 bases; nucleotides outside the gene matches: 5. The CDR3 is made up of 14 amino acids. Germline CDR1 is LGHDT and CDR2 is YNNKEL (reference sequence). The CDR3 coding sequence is TGTGCCAGCAGCAAGCGGGAGACCCCAGATACGCAGTATTTT. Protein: CASSKRETPDTQYF.

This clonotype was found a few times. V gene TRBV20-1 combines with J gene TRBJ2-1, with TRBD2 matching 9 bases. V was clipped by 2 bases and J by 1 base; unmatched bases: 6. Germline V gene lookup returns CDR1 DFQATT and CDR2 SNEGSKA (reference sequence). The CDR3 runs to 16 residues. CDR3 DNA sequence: TGCAGTGCTAGAAGTCAGCTAGCGGGGTCCTACAATGAGCAGTTCTTC. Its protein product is CSARSQLAGSYNEQFF.

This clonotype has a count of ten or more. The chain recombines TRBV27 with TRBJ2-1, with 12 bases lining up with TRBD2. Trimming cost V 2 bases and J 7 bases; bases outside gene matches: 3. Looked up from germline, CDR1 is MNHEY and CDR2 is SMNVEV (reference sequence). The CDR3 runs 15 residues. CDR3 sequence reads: CASSLRTSGKNEQFF. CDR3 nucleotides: TGTGCCAGCAGTTTACGGACTAGCGGGAAAAATGAGCAGTTCTTC.

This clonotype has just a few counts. The CDR3 spells CASRGISTGPLTDTQYF. The CDR3 DNA sequence: TGTGCCAGCAGAGGAATCTCCACAGGACCCCTCACAGATACGCAGTATTTT. The chain couples TRBV21-1 to TRBJ2-3; TRBD1 reflects the table's D call only, with no check against the DNA. TRBV21-1 is labeled a pseudogene. The CDR3 covers 17 residues.

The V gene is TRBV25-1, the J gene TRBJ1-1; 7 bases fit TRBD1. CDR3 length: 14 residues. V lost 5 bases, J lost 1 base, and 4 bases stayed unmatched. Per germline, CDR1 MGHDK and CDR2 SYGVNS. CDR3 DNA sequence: TGTGCCAGCAGTTCGGACAGGCGGAACACTGAAGCTTTCTTT. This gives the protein CASSSDRRNTEAFF.

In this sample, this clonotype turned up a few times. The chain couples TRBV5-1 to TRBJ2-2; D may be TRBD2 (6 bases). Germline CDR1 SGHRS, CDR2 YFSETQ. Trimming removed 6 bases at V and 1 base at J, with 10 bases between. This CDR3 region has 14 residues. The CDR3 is CASMEGMNTGELFF. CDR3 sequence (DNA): TGCGCCAGCATGGAGGGAATGAACACCGGGGAGCTGTTTTTT.

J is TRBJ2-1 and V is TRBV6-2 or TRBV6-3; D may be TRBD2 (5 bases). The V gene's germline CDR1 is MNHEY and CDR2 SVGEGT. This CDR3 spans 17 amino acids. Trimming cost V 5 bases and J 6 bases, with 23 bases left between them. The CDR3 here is CASSRSRASQKSNEQFF. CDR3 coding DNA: TGTGCCAGCAGTCGTTCGCGGGCGAGTCAAAAATCCAATGAGCAGTTCTTC.

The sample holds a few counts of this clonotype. CDR3 bases: TGTGCCAGCAGTTTACCGGGACAGGTTCGGGAGCAGTACTTC. It is translated as CASSLPGQVREQYF. The chain combines TRBV28 with TRBJ2-7, with 8 positions matching TRBD1. Germline CDR1 reads MDHEN; CDR2 reads SYDVKM. This CDR3 is built from 14 residues. V was clipped by 2 bases and J by 7 bases; unmatched bases: 7. Supplemented by reference TRBV28 and TRBJ2-7, the full variable domain reads DVKVTQSSRYLVKRTGEKVFLECVQDMDHENMFWYRQDPGLGLRLIYFSYDVKMKEKGDIPEGYSVSREKKERFSLILESASTNQTSMYLCASSLPGQVREQYFGPGTRLTVT.